These T cell receptor beta chains were read from a single sample in a study of cytomegalovirus exposure and HLA in healthy donors. This table comes from immunoSEQ multiplex PCR, and its TCRdb copy is limited to in-frame clones, with some not included. Here the sample spans 100,000 to 150,000 clones, roughly 8.3% being singletons. Sequencing used PBMCs. These receptors were obtained from a man between 35 and 55 years old in good health and CMV-seronegative. Each CDR3 is given with its conserved first and last residue. For some rows the clone size is stated as once, few or many, or as a class when expanded; others skip it.

V gene	clone size	CDR3 protein
TRBV6-5	few	CASSYSRRNTEAFF
TRBV28	-	CASKGGVRTGELFF
TRBV4-1	-	CASSQGTGTNTEAFF
TRBV7-9	few	CASSYTTSEQYF
TRBV23-1	-	CASSPSRGGRGRDGYTF
TRBV5-1	-	CASTPGQASYNEQFF
TRBV7-9	-	CASSLGSGNEKLFF
TRBV9	few	CASSVSGQVPSGANVLTF
TRBV5-1	few	CASGRTRGSYNEQFF
TRBV7-2	few	CASSLGPAGLYNEQFF
TRBV19	many	CASSIRGQGPGELFF
TRBV18	few	CASSSSTDTQYF
TRBV25-1	few	CASSKRQENTEAFF
TRBV10-3	-	CAISESREGYGYTF
TRBV4-3	-	CASSQATGAVSGNTIYF
TRBV5-1	few	CASSLSGGDTQYF